This entry is about one TCR beta chain. PCR involved 60 Vbeta and 13 Jbeta primers. Clones were sequenced by immunoSEQ multiplex PCR, and TCRdb holds only the in-frame ones, with some missing. The repertoire holds 95,000 to 150,000 clones, with about two thirds as singletons. The data were taken from a study of cytomegalovirus exposure and HLA in healthy donors. The sample was PBMCs. The sequence came from a man younger than 45 in good health and CMV-seronegative.

Here the CDR3 reads CASSQVGGVGETQYF. The CDR3 region has the DNA TGCGCCAGCAGCCAAGTTGGGGGGGTGGGGGAGACCCAGTACTTC. The rearrangement links TRBV4-1 to TRBJ2-5; 7 nucleotides align to TRBD2. Looked up from germline, CDR1 is MGHRA and CDR2 is YSYEKL. The CDR3 covers 15 residues. The J segment lost 5 bases and the V segment lost 1 base, leaving 7 bases of the junction unmatched.